This TCR beta chain was retrieved from a study of regulatory T cells in long-lasting Graves disease. Time point described: newly diagnosed GD, antithyroid drugs for less than 3 months. Making the TCR library involved RNA that had been extracted from PBMCs. Under American Thyroid Association guidelines, Graves' disease was diagnosed. The germline gives CDR1 DFQATT, CDR2 SNEGSKA (reference sequence). The CDR3 has 9 residues. Investigators prepared the TCR beta libraries by applying iRepertoire HTBI primers and Arm-PCR of CDR3 regions. One entry per CDR3 protein, called by TCRdb with MiXCR from the multiplex PCR reads. The table includes some 500,000 distinct CDR3 sequences, roughly 14% detected once. The sample holds many counts of this clonotype. These data are also associated with another study on T cells in Graves' hyperthyroidism and ophthalmopathy. That publication notes: On the basis of clinical symptoms, serum thyroxine and TRAb, thyroid ultrasound and orbital computed tomography, diagnoses were made.

The input for sequencing was peripheral blood mononuclear cells (PBMCs), taken at new diagnosis, from a patient treated with antithyroid drugs. This receptor was identified in a man aged 25 to 40 with Graves disease. This chain joins TRBV20-1 and TRBJ1-2; possible D gene TRBD1, 5 bases. CDR3 coding DNA: TGCGGGGGGGGTGAAGGCTACACCTTC. Its protein product is CGGGEGYTF.